What follows is one T cell receptor beta chain and its context. Profiling relied on immunoSEQ multiplex PCR, and the TCRdb table lists in-frame clones only, not all of them. There are tens of thousands of clones in the sample; approximately 92% occur only once, and about 6% lies in the top ten. These data come from a study of brain T cells in children with intractable seizures. Germline V CDR1 and CDR2: SNHLY, FYNNEI. This CDR3 has 15 amino acids. J lost 3 bases, V lost 6 bases, and 9 bases had no gene match. The sample was peripheral blood, taken at surgery. This sequence originates from a girl aged 2-10 years with tuberous sclerosis and intractable seizures. V is TRBV2 and J is TRBJ1-1; TRBD1 aligns across 8 bases. The CDR3 sequence: CASRRIQGAHTEAFF. The CDR3 DNA reads as TGTGCCAGCAGACGAATCCAGGGGGCTCACACTGAAGCTTTCTTT. The full variable domain, in which reference TRBV2 and TRBJ1-1 provide the parts outside the CDR3, is EPEVTQTPSHQVTQMGQEVILRCVPISNHLYFYWYRQILGQKVEFLVSFYNNEISEKSEIFDDQFSVERPDGSNFTLKIRSTKLEDSAMYFCASRRIQGAHTEAFFGQGTRLTVV.